This T cell receptor (beta chain) was obtained from a study of cytomegalovirus exposure and HLA in healthy donors. Trimming removed 3 bases at V and 0 bases at J, with 12 bases between. Germline values: CDR1 SGHRS, CDR2 YFSETQ. CDR3 length: 15 residues. About this clone: No antigen is known for it.

Healthy bone marrow donors made up the donor group. The PCR used 60 Vbeta and 13 Jbeta primers. Profiling relied on immunoSEQ multiplex PCR, and the TCRdb table lists in-frame clones only, not all of them. The table includes approximately 110,000 clones, over 65% detected once. Study-level results: After further analysis at a later stage, around 17,000 TCR beta sequences were associated with HLA alleles at 0.05 false discovery rate. Among the sequence variants, a highly shared cluster was likely an artifact of sequencing. TCR beta sequences reportedly predicted the HLA-A and HLA-B alleles of most subjects accurately.

The specimen sequenced was PBMCs. This chain connects TRBV5-1 to TRBJ2-5; TRBD2 is a possible D gene (6 bases). This clonotype was obtained from a woman between 25 and 40 years old in good health and CMV-seronegative. CDR3 sequence: CASSSDGTYQETQYF. In nucleotides, the CDR3 is TGCGCCAGCAGCTCCGACGGGACTTACCAAGAGACCCAGTACTTC.